This T cell receptor beta chain emerged from a study of blood T cell repertoires in COVID-19. Study as a whole: From T cells, B-cell-depleted T cells, or PBMCs came the material, which was cDNA or gDNA.

Here immunoSEQ multiplex PCR was the method, and the copy in TCRdb shows in-frame clones only, minus some. The table lists 60,000 to 75,000 clones, 88% of them singletons. V was shortened by 10 bases and J by 7 bases, with 10 bases between the two germline ends. Germline V gives CDR1 MDHEN, CDR2 SYDVKM. CDR3 size: 10 residues. The sample taken for sequencing was peripheral blood. The receptor was derived from a human donor in a cohort sampled during active COVID-19. The chain couples TRBV28 to TRBJ2-5; a possible D gene is TRBD1 (5 bases). CDR3 amino acids: CANRRGTQYF. The CDR3 DNA reads as TGTGCCAACCGAAGGGGGACCCAGTACTTC.